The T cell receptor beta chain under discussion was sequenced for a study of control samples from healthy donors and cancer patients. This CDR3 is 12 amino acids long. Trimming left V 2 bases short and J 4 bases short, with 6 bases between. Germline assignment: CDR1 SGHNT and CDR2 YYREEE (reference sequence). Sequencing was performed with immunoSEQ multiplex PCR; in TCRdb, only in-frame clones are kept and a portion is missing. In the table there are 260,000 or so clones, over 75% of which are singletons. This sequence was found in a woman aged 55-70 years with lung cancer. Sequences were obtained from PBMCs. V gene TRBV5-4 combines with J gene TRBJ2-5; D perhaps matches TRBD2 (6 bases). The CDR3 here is CASSFGGETQYF. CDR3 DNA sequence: TGTGCCAGCAGCTTCGGGGGAGAGACCCAGTACTTC. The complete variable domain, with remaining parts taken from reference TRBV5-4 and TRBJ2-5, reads ETGVTQSPTHLIKTRGQQVTLRCSSQSGHNTVSWYQQALGQGPQFIFQYYREEENGRGNFPPRFSGLQFPNYSSELNVNALELDDSALYLCASSFGGETQYFGPGTRLLVL.